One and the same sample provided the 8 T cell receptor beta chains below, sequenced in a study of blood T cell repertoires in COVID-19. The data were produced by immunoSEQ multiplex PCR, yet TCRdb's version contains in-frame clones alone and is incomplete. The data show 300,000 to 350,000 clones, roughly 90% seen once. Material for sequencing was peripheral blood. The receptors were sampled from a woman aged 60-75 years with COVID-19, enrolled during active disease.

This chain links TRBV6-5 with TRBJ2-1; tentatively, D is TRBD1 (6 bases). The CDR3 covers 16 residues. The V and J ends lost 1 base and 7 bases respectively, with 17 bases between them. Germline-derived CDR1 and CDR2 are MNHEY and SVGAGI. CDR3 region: CASSYLGAGLGNEQFF. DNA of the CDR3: TGTGCCAGCAGTTACTTGGGGGCAGGGCTCGGGAATGAGCAGTTCTTC.

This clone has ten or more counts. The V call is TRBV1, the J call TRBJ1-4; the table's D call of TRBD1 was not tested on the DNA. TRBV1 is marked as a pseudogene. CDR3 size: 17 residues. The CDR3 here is CTTLRRQGGKVEEKLFF. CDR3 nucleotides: TGCACCACACTACGAAGGCAGGGGGGTAAAGTCGAGGAAAAACTGTTTTTT.

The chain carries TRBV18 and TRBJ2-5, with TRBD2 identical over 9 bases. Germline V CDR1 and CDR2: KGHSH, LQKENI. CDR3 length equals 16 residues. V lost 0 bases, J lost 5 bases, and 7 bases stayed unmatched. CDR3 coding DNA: TGTGCCAGCTCACCACCGTTGGGGCTAGCGGGGGAGACCCAGTACTTC. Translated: CASSPPLGLAGETQYF.

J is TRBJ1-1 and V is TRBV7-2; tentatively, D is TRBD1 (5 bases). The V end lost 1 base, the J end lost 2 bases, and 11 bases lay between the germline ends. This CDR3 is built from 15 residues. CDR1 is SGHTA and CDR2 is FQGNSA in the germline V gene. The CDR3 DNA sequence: TGTGCCAGCAGCTTAGGTAGGGGCCGTAACACTGAAGCTTTCTTT. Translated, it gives CASSLGRGRNTEAFF.

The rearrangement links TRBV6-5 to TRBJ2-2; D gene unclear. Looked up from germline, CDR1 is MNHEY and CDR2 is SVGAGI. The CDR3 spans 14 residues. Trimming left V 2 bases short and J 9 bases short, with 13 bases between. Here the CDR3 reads CASSYILQSRELFF. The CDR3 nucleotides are TGTGCCAGCAGTTACATCCTTCAAAGCCGGGAGCTGTTTTTT.

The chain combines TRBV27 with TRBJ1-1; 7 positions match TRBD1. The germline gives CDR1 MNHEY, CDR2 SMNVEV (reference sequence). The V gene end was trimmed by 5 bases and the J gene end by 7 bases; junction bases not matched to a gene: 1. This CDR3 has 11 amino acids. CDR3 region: CASSQGGEAFF. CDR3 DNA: TGTGCCAGCAGTCAGGGGGGTGAAGCTTTCTTT.

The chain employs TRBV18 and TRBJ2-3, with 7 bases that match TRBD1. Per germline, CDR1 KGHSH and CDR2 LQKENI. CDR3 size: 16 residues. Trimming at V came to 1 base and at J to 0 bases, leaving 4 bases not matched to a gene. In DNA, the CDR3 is TGTGCCAGCTCACCACGCGAGACAGGGAGCACAGATACGCAGTATTTT. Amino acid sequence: CASSPRETGSTDTQYF.

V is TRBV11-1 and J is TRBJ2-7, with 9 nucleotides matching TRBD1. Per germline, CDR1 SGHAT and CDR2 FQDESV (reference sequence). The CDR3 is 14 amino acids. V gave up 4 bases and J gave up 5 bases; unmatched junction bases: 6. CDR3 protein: CASSSRDRDHEQYF. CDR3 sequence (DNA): TGTGCCAGCAGCTCCCGGGACAGGGACCACGAGCAGTACTTC.